The rows below give T cell receptor beta chains drawn from one sample of a study of blood T cell repertoires in COVID-19. Some clones are missing from TCRdb's copy, which holds only in-frame ones; the method was immunoSEQ multiplex PCR. The table records 50,000 or so clones, roughly 84% of them present only once. The sequenced sample was peripheral blood. All receptors come from a human donor with active COVID-19. The donor label of this sample is uncertain. Each CDR3 is given with its conserved first and last residue. Each record gives: clone size, D gene, J gene, V gene, CDR3 protein, CDR3 DNA. The D gene is left open where the match is weak. Size is stated for part of the rows, as once, few or many counts, or as a class when the clone is expanded.

. . TRBJ1-5 TRBV6-2/TRBV6-3 CASSTSGIPWGNQPQHF TGTGCCAGCAGTACATCCGGGATACCCTGGGGCAATCAGCCCCAGCATTTT
. . TRBJ2-7 TRBV3-1/TRBV3-2 CASSQAAGKGLSYEQYF TGTGCCAGCAGCCAAGCCGCGGGGAAGGGCCTCTCCTACGAGCAGTACTTC
. . TRBJ1-4 TRBV4-3 CASSQDRLLLFF TGCGCCAGCAGCCAAGATCGTCTCCTATTGTTTTTT
. . TRBJ1-2 TRBV2 CASSVEGVYGYTF TGTGCCAGCAGTGTTGAGGGGGTCTATGGCTACACCTTC
. . TRBJ2-1 TRBV7-2 CASRQDNEQFF TGTGCCAGCAGACAGGACAATGAGCAGTTCTTC
. TRBD1 TRBJ2-5 TRBV5-6 CASSRRQGARNQYF TGTGCCAGCAGCCGTAGACAGGGGGCGCGGAACCAGTACTTC
few . TRBJ1-1 TRBV21-1 CASSTPGQGRPESMNTEAFF TGTGCCAGCAGCACCCCGGGACAGGGAAGGCCAGAGAGCATGAACACTGAAGCTTTCTTT
. . TRBJ2-7 TRBV6-4 CASREGRRTYEQYF TGTGCCAGCAGGGAGGGCAGGAGAACCTACGAGCAGTACTTC
. TRBD2 TRBJ2-1 TRBV7-2 CASSQVGLAADEQFF TGTGCCAGCAGCCAAGTTGGACTAGCGGCGGATGAGCAGTTCTTC
. TRBD1 TRBJ2-1 TRBV5-6 CASSPPPGTAFSFGQFF TGTGCCAGCAGCCCCCCACCCGGGACAGCATTTTCATTCGGGCAGTTCTTC
. . TRBJ2-2 TRBV19 CASSNRRTGELFF TGTGCCAGTAGTAACAGGCGCACCGGGGAGCTGTTTTTT
. TRBD2 TRBJ2-5 TRBV4-1 CASSQEPSGGARETQYF TGCGCCAGCAGCCAAGAACCTAGCGGGGGGGCCAGAGAGACCCAGTACTTC
. TRBD2 TRBJ2-1 TRBV4-2 CASSRRPGLAGGNEQFF TGTGCCAGCAGCCGCAGACCGGGACTAGCGGGGGGCAATGAGCAGTTCTTC
. . TRBJ1-3 TRBV6-5 CASSLTGSGNTIYF TGTGCCAGCAGCTTGACAGGATCTGGAAACACCATATATTTT
. . TRBJ2-1 TRBV4-3 CASSQSDSSYNEQFF TGCGCCAGCAGCCAATCGGACAGTTCCTACAATGAGCAGTTCTTC